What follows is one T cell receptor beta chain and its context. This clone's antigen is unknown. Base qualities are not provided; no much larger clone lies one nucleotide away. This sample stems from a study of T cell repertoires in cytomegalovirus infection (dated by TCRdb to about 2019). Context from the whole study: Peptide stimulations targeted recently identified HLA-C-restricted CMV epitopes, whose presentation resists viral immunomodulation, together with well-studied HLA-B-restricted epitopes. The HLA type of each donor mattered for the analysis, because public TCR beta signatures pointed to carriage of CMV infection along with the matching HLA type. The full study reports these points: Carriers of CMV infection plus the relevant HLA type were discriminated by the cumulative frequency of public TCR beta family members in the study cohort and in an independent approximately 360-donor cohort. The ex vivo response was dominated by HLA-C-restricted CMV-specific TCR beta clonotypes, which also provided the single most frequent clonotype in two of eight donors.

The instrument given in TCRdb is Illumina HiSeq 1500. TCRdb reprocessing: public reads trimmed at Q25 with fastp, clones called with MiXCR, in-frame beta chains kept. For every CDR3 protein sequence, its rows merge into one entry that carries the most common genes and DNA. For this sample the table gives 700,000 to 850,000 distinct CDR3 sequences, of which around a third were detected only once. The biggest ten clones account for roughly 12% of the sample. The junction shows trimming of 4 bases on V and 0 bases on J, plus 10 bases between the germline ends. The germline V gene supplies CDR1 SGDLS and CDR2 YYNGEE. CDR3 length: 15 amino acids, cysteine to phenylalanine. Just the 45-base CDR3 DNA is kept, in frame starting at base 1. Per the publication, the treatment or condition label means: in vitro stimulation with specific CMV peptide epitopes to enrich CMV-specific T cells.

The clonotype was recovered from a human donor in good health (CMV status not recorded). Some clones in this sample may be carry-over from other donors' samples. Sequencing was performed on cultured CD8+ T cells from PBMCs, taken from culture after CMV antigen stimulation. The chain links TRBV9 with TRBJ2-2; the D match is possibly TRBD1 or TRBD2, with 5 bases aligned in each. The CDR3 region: CASSWGTSNTGELFF. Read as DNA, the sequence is TGTGCCAGCAGCTGGGGGACGTCGAACACCGGGGAGCTGTTTTTT. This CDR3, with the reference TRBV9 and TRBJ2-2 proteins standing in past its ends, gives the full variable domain DSGVTQTPKHLITATGQRVTLRCSPRSGDLSVYWYQQSLDQGLQFLIQYYNGEERAKGNILERFSAQQFPDLHSELNLSSLELGDSALYFCASSWGTSNTGELFFGEGSRLTVL.